Following are 15 T cell receptor beta chains from one sample sequenced in a study of blood T cell repertoires in COVID-19. Profiling relied on immunoSEQ multiplex PCR, and the TCRdb table lists in-frame clones only, not all of them. In the table there are 89,000 or so clones, roughly 88% of which are singletons. Sequencing input: peripheral blood. Receptors originate from a man aged 50 to 59 with active COVID-19.

This rearrangement joins TRBV7-3 to TRBJ2-6; D may be TRBD2 (6 bases). CDR1 and CDR2 from the germline V gene are SGHTA and FQGTGA. The CDR3 extends over 16 amino acids. V gave up 3 bases and J gave up 0 bases, with 9 bases separating them. The CDR3 DNA reads as TGTGCCAGCAGCTTTGGGGGGAGCTCTGGGGCCAACGTCCTGACTTTC. Translating gives CASSFGGSSGANVLTF.

The V gene is TRBV6-4, the J gene TRBJ1-2; TRBD1 matches 10 bases. J lost 6 bases, V lost 11 bases, and 18 bases had no gene match. Germline V gene data show CDR1 as MRHNA and CDR2 as SNTAGT. The CDR3 spans 16 residues. CDR3 coding DNA: TGTGCCCGGAACAGCAGTCGGGACAGGGGCCCTAATGGCTACACCTTC. Its translation is CARNSSRDRGPNGYTF.

The chain combines TRBV18 with TRBJ2-1; TRBD1 matches 8 bases. Trimming took 0 bases from V and 4 from J; bases not matched to a gene: 5. This CDR3 comprises 16 residues. Germline values: CDR1 KGHSH, CDR2 LQKENI. DNA of the CDR3: TGTGCCAGCTCACCACCAAGCGACAGGGGTTACAATGAGCAGTTCTTC. Protein sequence: CASSPPSDRGYNEQFF.

The chain uses TRBV6-2 or TRBV6-3 and TRBJ1-5; a possible D gene is TRBD1 (5 bases). Germline-derived CDR1 and CDR2 are MNHEY and SVGEGT. The V gene lost 1 base and the J gene lost 9 bases, with 22 bases spanning the gap. CDR3 length equals 17 residues. For the CDR3, the DNA is TGTGCCAGCAGTTACTATCCGGGGGGGGTCTCTACTCGGCCCCAGCATTTT. Translating gives CASSYYPGGVSTRPQHF.

The chain employs TRBV19 and TRBJ2-7; TRBD2 is a possible D gene (6 bases). Trimming removed 3 bases at V and 7 bases at J, with 7 bases between. Germline lookup yields CDR1 LNHDA and CDR2 SQIVND (reference sequence). The CDR3 totals 11 residues. The CDR3 DNA sequence: TGTGCCAGTAGTATCGGGGGAGAGCAGTACTTC. Residues: CASSIGGEQYF.

The J gene is TRBJ2-4, the V gene TRBV30; no reliable D call. Trimming removed 0 bases at V and 1 base at J, with 16 bases between. Germline V gene lookup returns CDR1 GTSNPN and CDR2 SVGIG (reference sequence). The CDR3 totals 17 residues. The chain's CDR3 is CAWSVHSGRLAKNIQYF. CDR3 DNA: TGTGCCTGGAGTGTACATAGTGGGCGATTGGCCAAAAACATTCAGTACTTC. The entire variable domain, with the rest obtained from reference TRBV30 and TRBJ2-4, is as follows: SQTIHQWPATLVQPVGSPLSLECTVEGTSNPNLYWYRQAAGRGLQLLFYSVGIGQISSEVPQNLSASRPQDRQFILSSKKLLLSDSGFYLCAWSVHSGRLAKNIQYFGAGTRLSVL.

The V call is TRBV11-2, the J call TRBJ1-2; D remains ambiguous. V shed 1 base and J shed 8 bases, with 8 bases lying between them. This CDR3 has 12 amino acids. Germline CDR1 reads SGHAT; CDR2 reads FQNNGV. The CDR3, as DNA: TGTGCCAGCAGCTTAGCGATAGCCGGCTACACCTTC. It specifies CASSLAIAGYTF.

The chain has TRBV7-2 and TRBJ2-3, with TRBD2 as a possible D gene (7 bases). Trimming cost V 1 base and J 3 bases, with 17 bases left between them. The germline gives CDR1 SGHTA, CDR2 FQGNSA. CDR3 length equals 17 residues. For the CDR3, the DNA is TGTGCCAGCAGCTTAGACCTACGGGGGGCGGTAACAGATACGCAGTATTTT. Its protein product is CASSLDLRGAVTDTQYF.

The chain combines TRBV5-1 with TRBJ2-7; D is possibly TRBD1 (6 bases). Trimming cost V 0 bases and J 7 bases, with 20 bases left between them. The CDR3 covers 16 residues. Germline V gene lookup returns CDR1 SGHRS and CDR2 YFSETQ. This CDR3 reads CASSLGGGTHLREQYF. The CDR3 DNA follows: TGCGCCAGCAGCTTGGGAGGGGGAACCCACCTACGGGAGCAGTACTTC.

The chain employs TRBV6-2 or TRBV6-3 and TRBJ2-5, with 12 nucleotides matching TRBD2. The CDR3 loop spans 17 amino acids. The junction had 3 bases not matched to a gene; V was cut back by 0 bases and J by 1 base. The germline gives CDR1 MNHEY, CDR2 SVGEGT. The DNA for the CDR3 is TGTGCCAGCAGTTACTCCGGACTAGCGGGGCGCCAAGAGACCCAGTACTTC. This gives the protein CASSYSGLAGRQETQYF.

The V and J genes are TRBV29-1 and TRBJ2-1; 9 nucleotides align to TRBD2. Germline CDR1 SQVTM, CDR2 ANQGSEA. With 4 bases clipped from V and 0 bases from J, the junction kept 7 bases outside the gene matches. CDR3 length equals 16 residues. The CDR3 nucleotides read TGCAGCGTTGGGGCTAGCGGGGTTAGCTCCTACAATGAGCAGTTCTTC. The encoded protein is CSVGASGVSSYNEQFF.

The chain uses TRBV12-3 or TRBV12-4 and TRBJ1-1; 7 nucleotides align to TRBD1. The trim removed 6 bases at V and 3 bases at J, leaving 4 bases unmatched. The CDR3 runs to 13 residues. This CDR3 reads CASRVQGYTEAFF. The CDR3 coding sequence is TGTGCCAGCAGGGTACAGGGGTACACTGAAGCTTTCTTT.

The V call is TRBV18, the J call TRBJ1-2, with 9 bases identical to TRBD1. Germline CDR1 is KGHSH and CDR2 is LQKENI. V was clipped by 5 bases and J by 6 bases; unmatched bases: 7. This CDR3 has 14 residues. For the CDR3, the DNA is TGTGCCAGCTCATCACAGGGGGCAGGGAATGGCTACACCTTC. Translating gives CASSSQGAGNGYTF. The complete variable domain, with remaining parts taken from reference TRBV18 and TRBJ1-2, reads NAGVMQNPRHLVRRRGQEARLRCSPMKGHSHVYWYRQLPEEGLKFMVYLQKENIIDESGMPKERFSAEFPKEGPSILRIQQVVRGDSAAYFCASSSQGAGNGYTFGSGTRLTVV.

The V and J genes are TRBV7-8 and TRBJ2-3; 7 nucleotides line up with TRBD2. CDR1 is SGHVS and CDR2 is FQNEAQ in the germline V gene. The CDR3 has 17 amino acids. The V and J ends lost 0 bases and 1 base, in that order; junction bases with no gene match: 7. CDR3 coding DNA: TGTGCCAGCAGCTTAGCGCGCGGGGGAGATCGCACAGATACGCAGTATTTT. Translating gives CASSLARGGDRTDTQYF.

This clone has only a few counts. The rearrangement uses TRBV6-6 and TRBJ1-5; TRBD1 agrees at 9 bases. From germline, CDR1 is MNHNY and CDR2 SVGAGI (reference sequence). The CDR3 sequence is 15 residues long. Losses at the gene ends were 4 bases for V and 4 bases for J; bases not matched to a gene: 5. The CDR3 protein is CASSSPGQGNQPQHF. CDR3 nucleotides: TGTGCCAGCAGTTCCCCGGGACAGGGAAATCAGCCCCAGCATTTT.